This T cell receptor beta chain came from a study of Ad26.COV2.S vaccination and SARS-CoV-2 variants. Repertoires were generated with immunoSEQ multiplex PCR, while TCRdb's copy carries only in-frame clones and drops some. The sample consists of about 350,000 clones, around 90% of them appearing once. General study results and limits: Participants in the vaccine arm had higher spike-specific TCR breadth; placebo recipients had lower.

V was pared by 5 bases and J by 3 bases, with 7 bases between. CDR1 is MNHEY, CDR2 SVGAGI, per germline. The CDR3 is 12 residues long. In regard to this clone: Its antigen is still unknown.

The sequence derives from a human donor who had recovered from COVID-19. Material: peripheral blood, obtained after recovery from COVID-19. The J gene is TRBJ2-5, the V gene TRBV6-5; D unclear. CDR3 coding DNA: TGTGCCAGCAGTCCTATGAAAGAGACCCAGTACTTC. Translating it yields CASSPMKETQYF.